One and the same sample provided the 8 T cell receptor beta chains below, sequenced in a study of OX40 agonist ivuxolimab in advanced cancers. The protocol was immunoSEQ multiplex PCR, while the TCRdb copy is restricted to in-frame clones and leaves out a portion. The table records 30,000 to 35,000 clones, 82% of them present only once. Sequences were derived from CD4+ or CD8+ T cells sorted from blood, sampled in a trial of the OX40 agonist ivuxolimab. These receptors were obtained from an adult with an advanced solid tumor such as melanoma, head and neck, liver or kidney cancer.

The chain carries TRBV28 and TRBJ1-2; TRBD1 matches 7 bases. CDR3 length: 15 residues. The germline CDR1 and CDR2 sequences are MDHEN and SYDVKM. Trimming cost V 5 bases and J 4 bases; bases outside gene matches: 10. The CDR3 sequence is CASSPRTGTIYGYTF. CDR3 nucleotide sequence: TGTGCCAGCAGTCCTCGGACAGGTACCATCTATGGCTACACCTTC.

The chain employs TRBV6-4 and TRBJ2-2, with D unresolved. Germline-derived CDR1 and CDR2 are MRHNA and SNTAGT. Trimming took off 6 bases at V and 5 bases at J, with 13 bases between the two ends. CDR3 length equals 14 residues. CDR3 amino acids: CASSDQPWTGELFF. The CDR3 nucleotides are TGTGCCAGCAGCGACCAACCTTGGACCGGGGAGCTGTTTTTT.

The chain combines TRBV9 with TRBJ1-6; D is perhaps TRBD1 (6 bases). Between the trimmed V and J ends, which lost 0 bases and 8 bases, there was a span of 12 bases. This CDR3 has 15 amino acids. CDR1 SGDLS and CDR2 YYNGEE come from the germline V gene. CDR3: CASSVGGQPHSPLHF. The CDR3 region has the DNA TGTGCCAGCAGCGTAGGAGGACAGCCCCATTCACCCCTCCACTTT. Drawing the rest from reference TRBV9 and TRBJ1-6, the complete variable domain is DSGVTQTPKHLITATGQRVTLRCSPRSGDLSVYWYQQSLDQGLQFLIQYYNGEERAKGNILERFSAQQFPDLHSELNLSSLELGDSALYFCASSVGGQPHSPLHFGNGTRLTVT.

About this clone: The junction departs from the called germline gene at one end, perhaps through a read error. This chain connects TRBV5-5 to TRBJ1-3; no definite D call. Germline CDR1 SGHKS, CDR2 YYEKEE (reference sequence). The CDR3 runs 15 residues. This chain's CDR3 is CASSLGAFSGNTIYF. CDR3 DNA: TGTGCCAGCAGTTTGGGCGCCTTCTCTGGAAACACCATATATTTT.

The V gene is TRBV11-3, the J gene TRBJ2-2; perhaps TRBD2 as D (6 bases). Between the trimmed V and J ends, which lost 4 bases and 3 bases, there was a span of 18 bases. The CDR3 spans 17 residues. Germline V CDR1 and CDR2: SGHNT, YENEEA. This CDR3 reads CASSSPSAGLYTGELFF. CDR3 nucleotides: TGTGCCAGCAGCTCCCCCTCGGCGGGGCTCTACACCGGGGAGCTGTTTTTT.

This chain connects TRBV7-2 to TRBJ2-7; the match to TRBD1 covers 8 bases. The V gene's germline CDR1 is SGHTA and CDR2 FQGNSA. The CDR3 length is 18 residues. Trimming cost V 3 bases and J 4 bases; bases outside gene matches: 17. This CDR3 reads CASSFRQGRGEGRYEQYF. The CDR3 nucleotides are TGTGCCAGCAGCTTTCGACAGGGGCGGGGCGAAGGTCGGTACGAGCAGTACTTC. Using reference TRBV7-2 and TRBJ2-7 for the parts outside the CDR3, the full variable domain is GAGVSQSPSNKVTEKGKDVELRCDPISGHTALYWYRQSLGQGLEFLIYFQGNSAPDKSGLPSDRFSAERTGGSVSTLTIQRTQQEDSAVYLCASSFRQGRGEGRYEQYFGPGTRLTVT.

The chain joins TRBV10-2 to TRBJ2-7, with a possible D match to TRBD1 (6 bases). The length of the CDR3 is 13 residues. In germline, CDR1 is WSHSY, CDR2 SAAADI. V was trimmed by 3 bases and J by 9 bases, leaving 15 bases between them. The CDR3 is CASSDPPGQLQYF. As DNA, the CDR3 is TGCGCCAGCAGTGACCCCCCTGGACAGCTGCAGTACTTC.

This clone was observed a handful of times. The genes are TRBV4-2 and TRBJ1-1; 10 bases line up with TRBD1. CDR1 and CDR2 from the germline V gene are LGHNA and YNFKEQ. V trimming: 10 bases; J trimming: 3 bases; junction bases outside the gene matches: 11. The CDR3 loop spans 15 amino acids. CDR3 region: CATSVGGQGHTEAFF. The CDR3 bases are TGTGCCACCTCAGTGGGGGGACAGGGGCACACTGAAGCTTTCTTT.